This T cell receptor (beta chain) was found in a study of cytomegalovirus exposure and HLA in healthy donors. Worth noting for this clone: Its antigen remains unidentified.

There are 16 residues in the CDR3. The trim removed 5 bases at V and 5 bases at J, leaving 5 bases unmatched. Germline V gene sequence: CDR1 SGHVS, CDR2 FNYEAQ. The PCR employed 60 Vbeta primers together with 13 Jbeta primers. Some clones are missing from TCRdb's copy, which holds only in-frame ones; the method was immunoSEQ multiplex PCR. The sample holds 75,000 to 100,000 clones, roughly 80% seen once. Points from the study as a whole: Analyzed later, most CMV-associated TCR beta chains appeared HLA-restricted.

The sequencing sample was made of PBMCs. The clonotype comes from a man in his forties in good health and CMV-seronegative. The V and J genes are TRBV7-6 and TRBJ2-2; 13 nucleotides line up with TRBD2. CDR3 DNA sequence: TGTGCCAGCAGCCCCGGGACTAGCGGGGCTACCGGGGAGCTGTTTTTT. This sequence encodes CASSPGTSGATGELFF.